The sequence of this TCR beta chain was determined in a study of human T cells and chemical hapten exposure. TCRdb used MiXCR to reprocess the RACE reads, holding one entry per CDR3 protein. The sample has 300,000 to 450,000 distinct CDR3 sequences, more than 4.5% seen once. V shed 5 bases and J shed 5 bases, with 12 bases lying between them. The germline gives CDR1 MDHEN, CDR2 SYDVKM. The CDR3 covers 13 residues. Time point of the sample: pre-sensitization, week 0. As for treatment: therapeutic diphenylcyclopropenone sensitization with weekly scalp DPC. The sequence came from a woman in her forties or fifties with alopecia areata. Some clones in this sample may be carry-over from other donors' samples. This sample comprised whole blood, obtained in connection with sensitization to the hapten diphenylcyclopropenone (DPC). The rearrangement links TRBV28 to TRBJ2-5; D is uncertain. The CDR3 DNA reads TGTGCCAGCAGTGAAGGAAGATTGGAGACCCAGTACTTC. Its protein is CASSEGRLETQYF.